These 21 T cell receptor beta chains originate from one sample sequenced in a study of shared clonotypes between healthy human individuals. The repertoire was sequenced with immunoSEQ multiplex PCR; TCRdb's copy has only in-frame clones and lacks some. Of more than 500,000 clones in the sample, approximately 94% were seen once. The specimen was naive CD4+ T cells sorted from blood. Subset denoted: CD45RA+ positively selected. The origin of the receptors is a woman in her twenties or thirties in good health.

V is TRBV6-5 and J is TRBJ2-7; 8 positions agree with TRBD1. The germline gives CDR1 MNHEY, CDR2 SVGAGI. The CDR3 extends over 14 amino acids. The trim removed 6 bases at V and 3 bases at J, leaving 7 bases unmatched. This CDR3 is CASRNQGANYEQYF. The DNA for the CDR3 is TGTGCCAGCAGAAACCAGGGGGCGAACTACGAGCAGTACTTC.

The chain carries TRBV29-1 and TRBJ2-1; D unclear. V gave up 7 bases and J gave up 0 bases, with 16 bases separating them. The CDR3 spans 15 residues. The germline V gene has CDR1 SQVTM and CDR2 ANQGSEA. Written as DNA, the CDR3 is TGCAGCGCGGGTCTGTCTCCGAGCTCCTACAATGAGCAGTTCTTC. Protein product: CSAGLSPSSYNEQFF.

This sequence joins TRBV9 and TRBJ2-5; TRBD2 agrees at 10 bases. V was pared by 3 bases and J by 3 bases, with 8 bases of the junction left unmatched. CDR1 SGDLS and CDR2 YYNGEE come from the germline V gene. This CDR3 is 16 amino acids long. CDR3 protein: CASSERGTSEKETQYF. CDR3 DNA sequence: TGTGCCAGCAGCGAGCGGGGGACTAGCGAAAAAGAGACCCAGTACTTC.

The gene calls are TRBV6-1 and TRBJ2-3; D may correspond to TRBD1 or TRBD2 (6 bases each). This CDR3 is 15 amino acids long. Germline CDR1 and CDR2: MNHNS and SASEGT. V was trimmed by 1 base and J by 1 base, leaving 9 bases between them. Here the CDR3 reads CASSEGGAGTDTQYF. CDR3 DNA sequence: TGTGCCAGCAGTGAAGGGGGGGCAGGCACAGATACGCAGTATTTT.

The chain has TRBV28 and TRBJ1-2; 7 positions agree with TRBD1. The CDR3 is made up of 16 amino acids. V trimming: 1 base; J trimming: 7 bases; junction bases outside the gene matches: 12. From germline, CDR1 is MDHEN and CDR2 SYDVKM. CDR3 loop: CASSLSLGGGRAGYTF. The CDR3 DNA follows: TGTGCCAGCAGTTTATCATTAGGAGGGGGCAGGGCTGGCTACACCTTC.

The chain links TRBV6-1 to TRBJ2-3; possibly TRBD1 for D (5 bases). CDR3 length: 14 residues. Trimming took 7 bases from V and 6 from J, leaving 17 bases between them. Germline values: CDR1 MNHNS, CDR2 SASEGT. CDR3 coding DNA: TGTGCCAGCAACCTTGACAGTCGTCCCGATACGCAGTATTTT. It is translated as CASNLDSRPDTQYF.

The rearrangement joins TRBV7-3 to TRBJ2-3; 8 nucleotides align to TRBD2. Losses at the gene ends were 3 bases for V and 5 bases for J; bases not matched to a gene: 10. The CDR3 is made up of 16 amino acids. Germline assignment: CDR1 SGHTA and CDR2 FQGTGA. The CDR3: CASSLEPGLGGDTQYF. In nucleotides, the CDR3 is TGTGCCAGCAGCTTGGAACCGGGACTAGGGGGAGATACGCAGTATTTT.

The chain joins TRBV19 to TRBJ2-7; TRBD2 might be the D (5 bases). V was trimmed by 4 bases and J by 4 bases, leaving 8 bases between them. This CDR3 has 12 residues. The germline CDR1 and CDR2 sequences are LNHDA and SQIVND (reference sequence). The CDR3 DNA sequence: TGTGCCAGTAGTACAGGAGGTTACGAGCAGTACTTC. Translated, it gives CASSTGGYEQYF.

The CDR3 here is CASSSFPGGPSGANVLTF. Here the CDR3 DNA reads TGTGCCAGCAGCTCGTTTCCGGGAGGGCCTTCTGGGGCCAACGTCCTGACTTTC. This sequence joins TRBV7-2 and TRBJ2-6; 8 bases are a match to TRBD2. J lost 1 base, V lost 4 bases, and 9 bases had no gene match. The CDR3 is 18 residues long. Per germline, CDR1 SGHTA and CDR2 FQGNSA.

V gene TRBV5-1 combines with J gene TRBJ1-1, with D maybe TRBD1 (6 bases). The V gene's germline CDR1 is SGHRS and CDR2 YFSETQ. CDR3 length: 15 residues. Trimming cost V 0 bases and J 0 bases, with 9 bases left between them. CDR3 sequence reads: CASSLGQGMNTEAFF. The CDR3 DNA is TGCGCCAGCAGCTTGGGGCAGGGGATGAACACTGAAGCTTTCTTT.

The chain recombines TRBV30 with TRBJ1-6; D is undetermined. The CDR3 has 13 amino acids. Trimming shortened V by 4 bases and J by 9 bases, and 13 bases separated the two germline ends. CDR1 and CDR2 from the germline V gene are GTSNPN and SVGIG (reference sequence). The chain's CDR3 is CAWNPHNFSPLHF. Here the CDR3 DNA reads TGTGCCTGGAACCCGCATAACTTTTCACCCCTCCACTTT.

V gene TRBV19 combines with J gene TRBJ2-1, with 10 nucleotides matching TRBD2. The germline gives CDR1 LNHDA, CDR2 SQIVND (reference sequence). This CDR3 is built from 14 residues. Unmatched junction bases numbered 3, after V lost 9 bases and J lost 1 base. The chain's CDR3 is CASLSGGSYNEQFF. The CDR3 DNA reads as TGTGCCAGCCTTAGCGGGGGGTCCTACAATGAGCAGTTCTTC.

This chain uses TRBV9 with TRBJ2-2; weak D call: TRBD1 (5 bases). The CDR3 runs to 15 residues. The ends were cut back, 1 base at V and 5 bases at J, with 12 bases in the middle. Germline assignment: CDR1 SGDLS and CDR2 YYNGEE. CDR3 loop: CASSVRQGITGELFF. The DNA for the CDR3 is TGTGCCAGCAGCGTAAGGCAGGGAATTACCGGGGAGCTGTTTTTT. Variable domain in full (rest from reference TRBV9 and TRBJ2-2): DSGVTQTPKHLITATGQRVTLRCSPRSGDLSVYWYQQSLDQGLQFLIQYYNGEERAKGNILERFSAQQFPDLHSELNLSSLELGDSALYFCASSVRQGITGELFFGEGSRLTVL.

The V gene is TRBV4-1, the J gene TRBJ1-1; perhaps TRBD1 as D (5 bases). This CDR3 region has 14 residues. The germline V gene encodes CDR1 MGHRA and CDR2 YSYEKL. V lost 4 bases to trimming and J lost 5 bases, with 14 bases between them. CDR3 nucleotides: TGCGCCAGCAGCCCAGGGAGGTTGGGAACTGAAGCTTTCTTT. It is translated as CASSPGRLGTEAFF.

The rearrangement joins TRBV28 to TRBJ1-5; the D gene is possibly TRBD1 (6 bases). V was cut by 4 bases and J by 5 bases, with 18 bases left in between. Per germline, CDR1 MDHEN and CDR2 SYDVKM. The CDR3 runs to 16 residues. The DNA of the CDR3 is TGTGCCAGCAGTTCTTTCCCAGGGGCCCCCTATCAGCCCCAGCATTTT. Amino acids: CASSSFPGAPYQPQHF.

The chain's CDR3 is CASSLRGAGKTDTQYF. Written as DNA, the CDR3 is TGTGCCAGCAGCTTAAGAGGGGCAGGAAAGACAGATACGCAGTATTTT. The genes are TRBV7-9 and TRBJ2-3, with D perhaps TRBD1 or TRBD2 (5 bases each). CDR3 size: 16 residues. V dropped 2 bases and J dropped 3 bases, with 15 bases sitting between them. Germline V gene lookup returns CDR1 SEHNR and CDR2 FQNEAQ (reference sequence).

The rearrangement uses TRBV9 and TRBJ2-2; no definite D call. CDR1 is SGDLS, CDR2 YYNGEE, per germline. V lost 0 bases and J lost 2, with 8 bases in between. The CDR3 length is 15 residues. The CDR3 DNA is TGTGCCAGCAGCGTAGGAGCGATCAACACCGGGGAGCTGTTTTTT. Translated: CASSVGAINTGELFF.

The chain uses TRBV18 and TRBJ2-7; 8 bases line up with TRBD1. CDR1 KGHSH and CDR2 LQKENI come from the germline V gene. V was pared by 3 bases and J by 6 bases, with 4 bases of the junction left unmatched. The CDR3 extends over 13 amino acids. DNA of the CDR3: TGTGCCAGCTCACCTCGGACAGGGCGCGAGCAGTACTTC. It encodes CASSPRTGREQYF.

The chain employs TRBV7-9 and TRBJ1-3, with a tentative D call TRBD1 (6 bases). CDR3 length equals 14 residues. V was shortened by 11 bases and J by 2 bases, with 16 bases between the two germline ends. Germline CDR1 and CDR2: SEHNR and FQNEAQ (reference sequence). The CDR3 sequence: CAVGRAGAGNTIYF. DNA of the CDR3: TGTGCCGTGGGTCGGGCAGGGGCTGGAAACACCATATATTTT.

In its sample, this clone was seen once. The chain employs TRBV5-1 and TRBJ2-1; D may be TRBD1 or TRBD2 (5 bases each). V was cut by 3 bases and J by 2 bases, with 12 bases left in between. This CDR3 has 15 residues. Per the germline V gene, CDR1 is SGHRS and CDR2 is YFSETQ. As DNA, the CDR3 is TGCGCCAGCAGCTCTCCGGGACCCACCTACAATGAGCAGTTCTTC. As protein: CASSSPGPTYNEQFF.

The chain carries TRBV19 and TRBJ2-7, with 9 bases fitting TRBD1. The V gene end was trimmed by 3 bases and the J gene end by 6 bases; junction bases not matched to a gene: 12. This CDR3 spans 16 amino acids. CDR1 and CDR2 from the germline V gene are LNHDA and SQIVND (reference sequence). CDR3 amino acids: CASSMGAGTGQFEQYF. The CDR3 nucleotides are TGTGCCAGTAGTATGGGGGCCGGGACAGGGCAGTTCGAGCAGTACTTC.